One sample yielded the 21 T cell receptor beta chains listed below, sequenced in a study of blood T cell repertoires in COVID-19. Repertoires were generated with immunoSEQ multiplex PCR, while TCRdb's copy carries only in-frame clones and drops some. The sample includes 250,000 or so clones, roughly 90% seen only once; the top ten take roughly 2.2%. The material sequenced was peripheral blood. Source of these receptors: a woman in her sixties or seventies with COVID-19, enrolled during active disease.

The V gene is TRBV29-1, the J gene TRBJ2-2; 10 positions match TRBD2. The junction had 4 bases not matched to a gene; V was cut back by 5 bases and J by 1 base. Germline CDR1 SQVTM, CDR2 ANQGSEA. The CDR3 length is 15 residues. The CDR3 nucleotides read TGCAGCGTTAAGCTAGCGGGGGTGAACACCGGGGAGCTGTTTTTT. It yields the protein CSVKLAGVNTGELFF.

The chain combines TRBV5-1 with TRBJ1-1, with 7 nucleotides matching TRBD1. Trimming removed 6 bases from V and 4 bases from J; junction bases left unmatched: 6. Germline lookup yields CDR1 SGHRS and CDR2 YFSETQ. This CDR3 spans 13 amino acids. The CDR3 DNA sequence: TGCGCCAGCATAGGGCAGGGGGGCACTGAAGCTTTCTTT. As protein: CASIGQGGTEAFF. The whole variable domain, remainder taken from reference TRBV5-1 and TRBJ1-1, is KAGVTQTPRYLIKTRGQQVTLSCSPISGHRSVSWYQQTPGQGLQFLFEYFSETQRNKGNFPGRFSGRQFSNSRSEMNVSTLELGDSALYLCASIGQGGTEAFFGQGTRLTVV.

V is TRBV7-9 and J is TRBJ2-7, with TRBD2 matching 7 bases. The V gene's germline CDR1 is SEHNR and CDR2 FQNEAQ (reference sequence). With V trimmed by 1 base and J by 5 bases, 8 bases remained unmatched. CDR3 size: 15 residues. Here the CDR3 DNA reads TGTGCCAGCAGCTTAGGGCGGGGGAGCTATCACGAGCAGTACTTC. Protein: CASSLGRGSYHEQYF. Looking up the rest from reference TRBV7-9 and TRBJ2-7 gives the full variable domain: DTGVSQNPRHKITKRGQNVTFRCDPISEHNRLYWYRQTLGQGPEFLTYFQNEAQLEKSRLLSDRFSAERPKGSFSTLEIQRTEQGDSAMYLCASSLGRGSYHEQYFGPGTRLTVT.

The rearrangement links TRBV19 to TRBJ1-1, with TRBD1 matching 7 bases. This CDR3 region has 16 residues. Germline V gives CDR1 LNHDA, CDR2 SQIVND (reference sequence). Trimming took 0 bases from V and 0 from J; bases not matched to a gene: 4. The CDR3 protein is CASSIDVGQMNTEAFF. The CDR3 DNA sequence: TGTGCCAGTAGTATAGATGTGGGACAGATGAACACTGAAGCTTTCTTT.

The genes are TRBV3-1 (or the pseudogene TRBV3-2) and TRBJ2-7; TRBD1 is a possible D gene (6 bases). This CDR3 comprises 15 residues. CDR1 and CDR2 (germline): LGHDT, YNNKEL (reference sequence). V gave up 0 bases and J gave up 6 bases, with 15 bases separating them. The CDR3 sequence: CASSQDALQGREQYF. CDR3 DNA sequence: TGTGCCAGCAGCCAAGATGCGCTACAGGGTCGCGAGCAGTACTTC.

This clone was counted between two and nine times. This chain uses TRBV30 with TRBJ2-7; TRBD1 agrees at 11 bases. V trimming: 8 bases; J trimming: 5 bases; junction bases outside the gene matches: 5. CDR3 length: 12 residues. Germline values: CDR1 GTSNPN, CDR2 SVGIG (reference sequence). This chain's CDR3 is CARGQGANEQYF. The DNA of the CDR3 is TGTGCCCGAGGACAGGGGGCCAACGAGCAGTACTTC.

This chain links TRBV6-1 with TRBJ1-3; D not resolved. Per germline, CDR1 MNHNS and CDR2 SASEGT. V gave up 1 base and J gave up 0 bases, with 13 bases separating them. The CDR3 length is 17 residues. CDR3 nucleotides: TGTGCCAGCAGTGAAGAGGTTGTCGGAGGCTCTGGAAACACCATATATTTT. This encodes CASSEEVVGGSGNTIYF.

In this sample, this clone turned up a few times. The V gene is TRBV6-2 or TRBV6-3, the J gene TRBJ1-5; tentatively, D is TRBD1 (6 bases). V lost 2 bases, J lost 3 bases, and 26 bases lay in between. In germline, CDR1 is MNHEY, CDR2 SVGEGT. The CDR3 contains 20 residues. CDR3 residues: CASSYNLQPGAGGNNQPQHF. The CDR3 nucleotides are TGTGCCAGCAGTTACAATCTCCAGCCGGGGGCGGGGGGTAACAATCAGCCCCAGCATTTT.

The rearrangement links TRBV11-2 to TRBJ2-1; 7 nucleotides line up with TRBD2. Trimming removed 2 bases from V and 4 bases from J; junction bases left unmatched: 11. Per germline, CDR1 SGHAT and CDR2 FQNNGV. The CDR3 is 17 residues long. In DNA, the CDR3 is TGTGCCAGCAGCTTAAGGATAACCCGGGGGGTGTACAATGAGCAGTTCTTC. Translation: CASSLRITRGVYNEQFF.

J is TRBJ1-1 and V is TRBV7-9; D perhaps matches TRBD1 (6 bases). CDR3 length: 14 residues. Germline V lookup: CDR1 SEHNR, CDR2 FQNEAQ (reference sequence). Trimming removed 6 bases at V and 4 bases at J, with 15 bases between. The CDR3 sequence: CASSSGASVTEAFF. The CDR3, as DNA: TGTGCCAGCAGTTCAGGGGCGTCGGTCACTGAAGCTTTCTTT. Together with reference TRBV7-9 and TRBJ1-1, the CDR3 gives the full variable domain: DTGVSQNPRHKITKRGQNVTFRCDPISEHNRLYWYRQTLGQGPEFLTYFQNEAQLEKSRLLSDRFSAERPKGSFSTLEIQRTEQGDSAMYLCASSSGASVTEAFFGQGTRLTVV.

The CDR3 coding sequence is TGTGCCTGGAGCCTCCGGGGGGCCGCAGATACGCAGTATTTT. This gives the protein CAWSLRGAADTQYF. V and J are TRBV30 and TRBJ2-3; a possible D gene is TRBD2 (7 bases). Trimming stripped 3 bases from V and 4 bases from J, with 14 bases between. The CDR3 extends over 14 amino acids. The V gene's germline CDR1 is GTSNPN and CDR2 SVGIG (reference sequence). Supplemented by reference TRBV30 and TRBJ2-3, the full variable domain reads SQTIHQWPATLVQPVGSPLSLECTVEGTSNPNLYWYRQAAGRGLQLLFYSVGIGQISSEVPQNLSASRPQDRQFILSSKKLLLSDSGFYLCAWSLRGAADTQYFGPGTRLTVL.

The chain links TRBV27 to TRBJ2-2; 7 bases are a match to TRBD1. V lost 5 bases and J lost 0; bases outside the gene matches: 9. The CDR3 has 17 amino acids. The germline V gene encodes CDR1 MNHEY and CDR2 SMNVEV (reference sequence). This CDR3 is CASSLDSGTANTGELFF. As DNA, the CDR3 is TGTGCCAGCAGTCTAGACTCCGGGACAGCGAACACCGGGGAGCTGTTTTTT.

This clone appeared a few times. Here the CDR3 DNA reads TGTGCCAGCAGCGTAGCAGCTAGCGGGGGGCTCACCACCGGGGAGCTGTTTTTT. Its protein product is CASSVAASGGLTTGELFF. J is TRBJ2-2 and V is TRBV9; 11 positions agree with TRBD2. The trim removed 0 bases at V and 4 bases at J, leaving 8 bases unmatched. This CDR3 has 18 residues. In germline, CDR1 is SGDLS, CDR2 YYNGEE. Full variable domain (remainder filled in from reference TRBV9 and TRBJ2-2): DSGVTQTPKHLITATGQRVTLRCSPRSGDLSVYWYQQSLDQGLQFLIQYYNGEERAKGNILERFSAQQFPDLHSELNLSSLELGDSALYFCASSVAASGGLTTGELFFGEGSRLTVL.

The rearrangement joins TRBV30 to TRBJ2-5, with a weak D call TRBD1 (5 bases). Trimming stripped 3 bases from V and 5 bases from J, with 13 bases between. Germline loops: CDR1 GTSNPN, CDR2 SVGIG (reference sequence). The CDR3 consists of 13 residues. The DNA for the CDR3 is TGTGCCTGGAGGGCAGGGTTCCGTGAGACCCAGTACTTC. It yields the protein CAWRAGFRETQYF.

V and J are TRBV30 and TRBJ2-7, with D perhaps TRBD2 (5 bases). CDR3 length: 12 residues. Trimming pared 7 bases from V and 3 bases from J, leaving 13 bases between. CDR1 is GTSNPN, CDR2 SVGIG, per germline (reference sequence). CDR3 in DNA: TGTGCCTCAAGGACCGAGGGCTACGAGCAGTACTTC. Translated, it gives CASRTEGYEQYF.

The rearrangement links TRBV9 to TRBJ2-5, with TRBD2 identical over 8 bases. The CDR3 has 16 residues. The germline V gene encodes CDR1 SGDLS and CDR2 YYNGEE. The V segment lost 1 base and the J segment 2 bases; nucleotides outside the gene matches: 7. The CDR3 sequence: CASSVWGGGPQETQYF. The CDR3 DNA reads as TGTGCCAGCAGCGTATGGGGCGGGGGGCCTCAAGAGACCCAGTACTTC.

This rearrangement joins TRBV6-5 to TRBJ1-5; perhaps TRBD1 as D (6 bases). The germline V gene has CDR1 MNHEY and CDR2 SVGAGI. Trimming took 2 bases from V and 6 from J, leaving 8 bases between them. The CDR3 loop spans 13 amino acids. The CDR3 sequence is CASSYPDSQPQHF. CDR3 nucleotide sequence: TGTGCCAGCAGTTACCCGGACAGTCAGCCCCAGCATTTT.

The V call is TRBV7-2, the J call TRBJ2-7; 11 bases match TRBD1. J lost 4 bases, V lost 5 bases, and 10 bases had no gene match. CDR1 and CDR2 (germline): SGHTA, FQGNSA. This CDR3 spans 16 amino acids. CDR3 loop: CASSPWTGGMSYEQYF. The CDR3 coding sequence is TGTGCCAGCAGCCCCTGGACAGGGGGCATGAGTTACGAGCAGTACTTC. The whole variable domain, remainder taken from reference TRBV7-2 and TRBJ2-7, is GAGVSQSPSNKVTEKGKDVELRCDPISGHTALYWYRQSLGQGLEFLIYFQGNSAPDKSGLPSDRFSAERTGGSVSTLTIQRTQQEDSAVYLCASSPWTGGMSYEQYFGPGTRLTVT.

This chain joins TRBV19 and TRBJ1-2; D is possibly TRBD1 (6 bases). This CDR3 has 15 amino acids. Trimming took 6 bases from V and 8 from J, leaving 22 bases between them. The germline V gene has CDR1 LNHDA and CDR2 SQIVND (reference sequence). CDR3 residues: CASSSDGQLGQGYTF. DNA of the CDR3: TGTGCCAGTAGCAGCGACGGACAGTTGGGCCAGGGCTACACCTTC. Combining the CDR3 with reference TRBV19 and TRBJ1-2 gives the whole variable domain DGGITQSPKYLFRKEGQNVTLSCEQNLNHDAMYWYRQDPGQGLRLIYYSQIVNDFQKGDIAEGYSVSREKKESFPLTVTSAQKNPTAFYLCASSSDGQLGQGYTFGSGTRLTVV.

The V call is TRBV3-1 (or the pseudogene TRBV3-2), the J call TRBJ1-1, with TRBD1 identical over 9 bases. There are 16 residues in the CDR3. Trimming cost V 5 bases and J 4 bases; bases outside gene matches: 11. Germline CDR1 and CDR2: LGHDT and YNNKEL (reference sequence). This CDR3 reads CASSIRDRVATTEAFF. For the CDR3, the DNA is TGTGCCAGCAGCATCCGGGACAGGGTCGCGACCACTGAAGCTTTCTTT.

This clone was found a few times. The chain uses TRBV6-1 and TRBJ1-5, with TRBD1 matching over 8 bases. Germline CDR1 reads MNHNS; CDR2 reads SASEGT. The junction had 8 bases not matched to a gene; V was cut back by 4 bases and J by 3 bases. This CDR3 contains 16 residues. This CDR3 is CASSALQTGVNQPQHF. For the CDR3, the DNA is TGTGCCAGCAGTGCTCTTCAGACAGGGGTCAATCAGCCCCAGCATTTT.